Below, one T cell receptor (beta chain) is given with its context. What it recognizes is unknown. The germline V and J ends were trimmed by 4 bases and 6 bases, with 19 bases remaining between them. The CDR3 is made up of 14 amino acids. Germline lookup yields CDR1 DFQATT and CDR2 SNEGSKA (reference sequence). TCRdb used MiXCR to call clones anew from the PCR reads. The repertoire holds tens of thousands of clones, with approximately 12% as singletons. The data are from a study of metastatic and nonmetastatic thyroid tumors. Study findings and constraints: Malignant thyroid tumors reportedly had TCR beta diversity that was significantly higher than in benign nodules, in blood and tumor.

There were no patients who had received any treatment before thyroid surgery. The receptor was isolated from a female donor with papillary thyroid cancer or a benign thyroid nodule (not recorded which). Some clones in this sample may be carry-over from other donors' samples. The sequencing sample was made of blood. V and J are TRBV20-1 and TRBJ2-7; the D is unclear. CDR3 loop: CSATDRWVATEQYF. CDR3 nucleotide sequence: TGCAGTGCTACCGACCGTTGGGTAGCAACCGAGCAGTACTTC.